One sample yielded the 17 T cell receptor beta chains listed below, sequenced in a study of cytomegalovirus exposure and HLA in healthy donors. This PCR relied on a set of 60 Vbeta primers and 13 Jbeta primers. Repertoires were generated with immunoSEQ multiplex PCR, while TCRdb's copy carries only in-frame clones and drops some. The sample shows more than 140,000 clones, about 64% of them seen only once. Sequencing input: PBMCs. These receptor sequences come from a woman between 25 and 40 years old in good health and CMV-seropositive.

This clone was detected only a few times. This chain joins TRBV6-4 and TRBJ2-3; 8 bases fit TRBD2. Germline V gene lookup returns CDR1 MRHNA and CDR2 SNTAGT. The CDR3 runs to 14 residues. V lost 7 bases and J lost 6; bases outside the gene matches: 9. As DNA, the CDR3 is TGTGCCAGCAAAGAACTAGCGGACTCTGATACGCAGTATTTT. It is translated as CASKELADSDTQYF.

The chain has TRBV5-1 and TRBJ1-1, with D uncertain. Germline CDR1 SGHRS, CDR2 YFSETQ. V gave up 1 base and J gave up 1 base, with 11 bases separating them. This CDR3 is 15 amino acids long. CDR3 DNA sequence: TGCGCCAGCAGCTTGATGGTTGGGCAGAACACTGAAGCTTTCTTT. Its protein product is CASSLMVGQNTEAFF.

This chain links TRBV19 with TRBJ1-6; TRBD1 matches at 7 bases. Trimming removed 5 bases from V and 4 bases from J; junction bases left unmatched: 2. The CDR3 totals 14 residues. Germline V CDR1 and CDR2: LNHDA, SQIVND (reference sequence). The CDR3 protein is CASSLGQYNSPLHF. The CDR3 DNA sequence: TGTGCCAGTAGTCTGGGACAGTATAATTCACCCCTCCACTTT.

This chain joins TRBV5-4 and TRBJ1-1; maybe TRBD1 (6 bases). The CDR3 extends over 15 amino acids. Trimming stripped 4 bases from V and 1 base from J, with 14 bases between. Germline V lookup: CDR1 SGHNT, CDR2 YYREEE (reference sequence). The CDR3 sequence is CASSELTGRNTEAFF. CDR3 coding DNA: TGTGCCAGCAGCGAACTGACAGGACGGAACACTGAAGCTTTCTTT.

The chain recombines TRBV5-1 with TRBJ2-7, with D possibly TRBD2 on 5 matching bases. Per the germline V gene, CDR1 is SGHRS and CDR2 is YFSETQ. V lost 4 bases, J lost 4 bases, and 18 bases lay in between. The CDR3 contains 15 residues. CDR3: CASSGSRTDLYEQYF. In DNA form, the CDR3 reads TGCGCCAGCAGCGGGTCCCGGACTGACCTTTACGAGCAGTACTTC.

This clone was found a few times. This chain connects TRBV6-5 to TRBJ1-5, with D possibly TRBD1 on 6 matching bases. This CDR3 is 13 amino acids long. The ends were cut back, 6 bases at V and 2 bases at J, with 8 bases in the middle. CDR1 is MNHEY, CDR2 SVGAGI, per germline. The CDR3 sequence is CASRDSRNQPQHF. CDR3 in DNA: TGTGCCAGCAGGGACAGTCGCAATCAGCCCCAGCATTTT.

The chain links TRBV5-1 to TRBJ2-7; 9 positions agree with TRBD1. CDR1 SGHRS and CDR2 YFSETQ come from the germline V gene. V was clipped by 3 bases and J by 5 bases; unmatched bases: 12. This CDR3 is 16 amino acids long. This chain's CDR3 is CASSWDHRDREDEQYF. CDR3 sequence (DNA): TGCGCCAGCAGCTGGGATCACCGGGACAGGGAGGACGAGCAGTACTTC. The variable domain in full, with the rest retrieved from reference TRBV5-1 and TRBJ2-7, is KAGVTQTPRYLIKTRGQQVTLSCSPISGHRSVSWYQQTPGQGLQFLFEYFSETQRNKGNFPGRFSGRQFSNSRSEMNVSTLELGDSALYLCASSWDHRDREDEQYFGPGTRLTVT.

The J gene is TRBJ2-1, the V gene TRBV9, with 9 bases aligning to TRBD2. CDR3 length: 16 amino acids. The V gene end was trimmed by 2 bases and the J gene end by 10 bases; junction bases not matched to a gene: 13. The germline V gene has CDR1 SGDLS and CDR2 YYNGEE. The CDR3 DNA sequence: TGTGCCAGCAGCGTGACAGCGGGGGGCCCCTGGGACGAGCAGTTCTTC. It yields the protein CASSVTAGGPWDEQFF.

V usage is TRBV5-1 and J usage is TRBJ1-1, with 10 bases aligning to TRBD1. The CDR3 contains 14 residues. Unmatched junction bases numbered 3, after V lost 4 bases and J lost 3 bases. Germline V gene sequence: CDR1 SGHRS, CDR2 YFSETQ. The DNA of the CDR3 is TGCGCCAGCAGCCGGGGGACAGGGGACACTGAAGCTTTCTTT. This sequence encodes CASSRGTGDTEAFF. Combining the CDR3 with reference TRBV5-1 and TRBJ1-1 gives the whole variable domain KAGVTQTPRYLIKTRGQQVTLSCSPISGHRSVSWYQQTPGQGLQFLFEYFSETQRNKGNFPGRFSGRQFSNSRSEMNVSTLELGDSALYLCASSRGTGDTEAFFGQGTRLTVV.

The rearrangement uses TRBV2 and TRBJ2-7, with 7 bases lining up with TRBD1. This CDR3 is 16 amino acids long. The ends lost 2 bases at V and 0 bases at J; junction bases unmatched: 7. Germline CDR1 and CDR2: SNHLY and FYNNEI. The CDR3 sequence: CASSELWAGGSYEQYF. CDR3 coding DNA: TGTGCCAGCAGTGAACTTTGGGCAGGGGGCTCCTACGAGCAGTACTTC.

J is TRBJ1-2 and V is TRBV10-3; D gene unclear. The CDR3 sequence is 16 residues long. Trimming pared 0 bases from V and 2 bases from J, leaving 13 bases between. Germline V lookup: CDR1 ENHRY, CDR2 SYGVKD. The CDR3 loop reads CAISESVPTVNYGYTF. Here the CDR3 DNA reads TGTGCCATCAGTGAGTCGGTCCCCACGGTGAACTATGGCTACACCTTC.

This clone was seen a few times. The J gene is TRBJ2-3, the V gene TRBV30; D is possibly TRBD2 (5 bases). V lost 0 bases, J lost 4 bases, and 14 bases lay in between. The germline gives CDR1 GTSNPN, CDR2 SVGIG (reference sequence). CDR3 size: 15 residues. The CDR3, as DNA: TGTGCCTGGAGTGTGGGCTTGGGGAGCCCAGATACGCAGTATTTT. Protein sequence: CAWSVGLGSPDTQYF.

V gene TRBV5-6 combines with J gene TRBJ1-5; no clear D. Per germline, CDR1 SGHDT and CDR2 YYEEEE. The CDR3 contains 16 residues. V was clipped by 2 bases and J by 2 bases, with 14 bases between them. The CDR3 bases are TGTGCCAGCAGCTTAAACGGACCCGGGGGCAATCAGCCCCAGCATTTT. As protein: CASSLNGPGGNQPQHF. Looking up the rest from reference TRBV5-6 and TRBJ1-5 gives the full variable domain: DAGVTQSPTHLIKTRGQQVTLRCSPKSGHDTVSWYQQALGQGPQFIFQYYEEEERQRGNFPDRFSGHQFPNYSSELNVNALLLGDSALYLCASSLNGPGGNQPQHFGDGTRLSIL.

The sample holds a few counts of this clone. This chain links TRBV6-5 with TRBJ2-3; 8 bases line up with TRBD2. Germline CDR1 reads MNHEY; CDR2 reads SVGAGI. The V and J ends lost 6 bases and 2 bases, in that order; junction bases with no gene match: 1. The CDR3 is 13 residues long. The CDR3 nucleotides read TGTGCCAGCAGGCGGGGGGTCACAGATACGCAGTATTTT. This translates into CASRRGVTDTQYF.

The V gene is TRBV13, the J gene TRBJ2-1; TRBD2 matches at 9 bases. The CDR3 has 15 residues. The V segment lost 6 bases and the J segment 10 bases; nucleotides outside the gene matches: 13. Per the germline V gene, CDR1 is PRHDT and CDR2 is FYEKMQ (reference sequence). The CDR3 bases are TGTGCCAGCAGACAGTTCGGGACTAGCATCAGGGAGCAGTTCTTC. The encoded protein is CASRQFGTSIREQFF.

The rearrangement links TRBV4-1 to TRBJ1-1, with D perhaps TRBD1 (5 bases). CDR3 length: 15 amino acids. Trimming shortened V by 2 bases and J by 2 bases, and 12 bases separated the two germline ends. CDR1 is MGHRA and CDR2 is YSYEKL in the germline V gene. CDR3 amino acids: CASSQLPDRNTEAFF. The CDR3 DNA reads TGCGCCAGCAGCCAACTCCCCGACAGAAACACTGAAGCTTTCTTT.

The chain links TRBV7-9 to TRBJ1-1; the D is unclear. Germline CDR1 is SEHNR and CDR2 is FQNEAQ (reference sequence). The CDR3 sequence is 14 residues long. V was clipped by 2 bases and J by 6 bases, with 13 bases between them. CDR3 sequence reads: CASSLIGEIAEAFF. The DNA of the CDR3 is TGTGCCAGCAGCTTAATCGGAGAGATCGCTGAAGCTTTCTTT.